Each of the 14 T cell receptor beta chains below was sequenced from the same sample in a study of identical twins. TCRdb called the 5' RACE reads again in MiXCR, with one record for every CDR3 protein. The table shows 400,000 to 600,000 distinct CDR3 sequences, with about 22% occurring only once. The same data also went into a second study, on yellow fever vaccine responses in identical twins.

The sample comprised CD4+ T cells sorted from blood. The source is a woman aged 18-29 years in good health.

CDR3 amino acids: CASSLEAGQPQHF. Written as DNA, the CDR3 is TGCGCCAGCAGCCTGGAGGCGGGGCAGCCCCAGCATTTT. The genes are TRBV5-1 and TRBJ1-5; D remains ambiguous. Trimming stripped 4 bases from V and 7 bases from J, with 12 bases between. This CDR3 region has 13 residues. Germline CDR1 SGHRS, CDR2 YFSETQ.

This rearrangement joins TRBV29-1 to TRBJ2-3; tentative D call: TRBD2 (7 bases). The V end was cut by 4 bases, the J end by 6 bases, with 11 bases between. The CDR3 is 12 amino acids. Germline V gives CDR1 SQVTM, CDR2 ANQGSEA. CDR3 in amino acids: CSVVGGVDTQYF. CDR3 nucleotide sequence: TGCAGCGTTGTAGGGGGGGTGGATACGCAGTATTTT.

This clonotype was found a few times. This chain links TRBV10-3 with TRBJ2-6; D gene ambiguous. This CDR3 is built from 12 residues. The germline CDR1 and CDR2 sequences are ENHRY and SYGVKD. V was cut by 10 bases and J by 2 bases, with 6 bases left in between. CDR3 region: CATTPGANVLTF. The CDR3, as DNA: TGTGCCACTACTCCTGGGGCCAACGTCCTGACTTTC.

This chain's CDR3 is CASSPQPGTFYEQYF. The CDR3 DNA follows: TGTGCCAGCAGCCCACAACCCGGGACATTCTACGAGCAGTACTTC. The chain recombines TRBV9 with TRBJ2-7, with D tentatively TRBD1 (6 bases). V lost 4 bases, J lost 3 bases, and 17 bases lay in between. Germline lookup yields CDR1 SGDLS and CDR2 YYNGEE. There are 15 residues in the CDR3.

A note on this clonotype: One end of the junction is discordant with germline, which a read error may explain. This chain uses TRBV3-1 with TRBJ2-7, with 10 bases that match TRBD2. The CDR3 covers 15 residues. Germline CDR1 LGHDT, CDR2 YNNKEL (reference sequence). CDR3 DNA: TGTGCCTGCAGCCAAGTTGGACTAGCGGTCTACGAGCAGTACTTC. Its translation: CACSQVGLAVYEQYF.

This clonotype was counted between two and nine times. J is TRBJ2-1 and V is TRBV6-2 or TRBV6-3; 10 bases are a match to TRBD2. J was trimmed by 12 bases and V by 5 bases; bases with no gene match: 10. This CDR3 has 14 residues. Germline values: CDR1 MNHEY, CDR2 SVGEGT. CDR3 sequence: CASSQPGLASPQFF. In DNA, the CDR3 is TGTGCCAGCAGTCAACCGGGACTAGCGTCCCCGCAGTTCTTC.

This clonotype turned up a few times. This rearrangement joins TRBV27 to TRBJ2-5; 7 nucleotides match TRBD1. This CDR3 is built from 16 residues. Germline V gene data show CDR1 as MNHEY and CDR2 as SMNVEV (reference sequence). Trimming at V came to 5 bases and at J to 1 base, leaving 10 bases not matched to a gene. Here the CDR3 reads CASSQKQGIGQETQYF. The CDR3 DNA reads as TGTGCCAGCAGTCAGAAACAGGGGATAGGCCAAGAGACCCAGTACTTC.

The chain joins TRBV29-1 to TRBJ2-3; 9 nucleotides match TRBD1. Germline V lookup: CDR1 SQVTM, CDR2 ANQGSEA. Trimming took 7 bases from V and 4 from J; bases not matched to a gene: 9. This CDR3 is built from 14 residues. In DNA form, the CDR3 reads TGCAGCGCCAGACAGGACAGGGGAGCAGATACGCAGTATTTT. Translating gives CSARQDRGADTQYF.

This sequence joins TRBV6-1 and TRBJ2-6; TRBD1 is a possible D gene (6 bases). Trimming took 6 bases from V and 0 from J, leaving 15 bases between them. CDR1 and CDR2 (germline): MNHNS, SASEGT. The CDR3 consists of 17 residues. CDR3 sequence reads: CASSSNRVISGANVLTF. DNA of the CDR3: TGTGCCAGCAGCTCTAACAGGGTAATCTCTGGGGCCAACGTCCTGACTTTC.

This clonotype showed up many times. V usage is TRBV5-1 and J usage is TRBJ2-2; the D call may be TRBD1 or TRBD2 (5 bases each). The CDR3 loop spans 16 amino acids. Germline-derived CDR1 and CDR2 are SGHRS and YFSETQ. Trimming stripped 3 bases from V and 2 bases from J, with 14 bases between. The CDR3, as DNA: TGCGCCAGCAGCTCTTCCGGGACCCGCAACACCGGGGAGCTGTTTTTT. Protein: CASSSSGTRNTGELFF.

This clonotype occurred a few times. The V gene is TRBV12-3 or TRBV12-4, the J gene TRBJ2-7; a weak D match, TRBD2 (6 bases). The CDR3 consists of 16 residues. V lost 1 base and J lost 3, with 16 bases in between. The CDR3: CASSLVHGRRGYEQYF. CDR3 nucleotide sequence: TGTGCCAGCAGTTTAGTTCACGGCCGGAGGGGCTACGAGCAGTACTTC.

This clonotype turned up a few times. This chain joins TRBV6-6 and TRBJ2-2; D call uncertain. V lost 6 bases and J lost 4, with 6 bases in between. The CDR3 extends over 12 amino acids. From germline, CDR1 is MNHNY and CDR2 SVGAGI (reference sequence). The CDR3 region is CASRGFTGELFF. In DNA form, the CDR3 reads TGTGCCAGCAGGGGATTCACCGGGGAGCTGTTTTTT.

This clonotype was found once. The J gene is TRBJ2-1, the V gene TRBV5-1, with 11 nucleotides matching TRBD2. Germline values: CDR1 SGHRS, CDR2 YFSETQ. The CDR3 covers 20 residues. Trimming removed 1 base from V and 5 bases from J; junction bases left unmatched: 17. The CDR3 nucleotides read TGCGCCAGCAGCTTGCTAATACTAGCGGGGGAAAGTTTCGGGAACAATGAGCAGTTCTTC. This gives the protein CASSLLILAGESFGNNEQFF.

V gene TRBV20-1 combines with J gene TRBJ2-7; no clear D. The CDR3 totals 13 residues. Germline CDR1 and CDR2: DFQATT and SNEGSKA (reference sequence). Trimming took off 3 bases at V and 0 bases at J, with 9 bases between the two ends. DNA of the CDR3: TGCAGTGCTAGCACCGCAGCCTCCTACGAGCAGTACTTC. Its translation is CSASTAASYEQYF.